This is a list of T cell receptor beta chains from one sample in a study of blood T cells in healthy people across ages. Each CDR3 protein is one row after TCRdb ran MiXCR on the 5' RACE reads. This table holds some 900,000 distinct CDR3 sequences, under 35% found once. Sequenced: blood. These receptors were obtained from a woman of 80 years or more in good health. Both conserved end residues are part of each CDR3. The D gene is left open where the match is weak. A row's size may be missing; if present it is once, few, many or a size class.

CDR3aa: CASSYGQEAHYGYTF
CDR3nt: TGTGCCAGCAGTTACGGACAGGAGGCTCACTATGGCTACACCTTC
d_gene: TRBD1
abundance: many
v_gene: TRBV6-2/TRBV6-3
j_gene: TRBJ1-2

CDR3aa: CAISTGTDLFYGYTF
CDR3nt: TGTGCCATCAGTACCGGGACAGACCTCTTCTATGGCTACACCTTC
d_gene: TRBD1
abundance: many
v_gene: TRBV10-3
j_gene: TRBJ1-2

CDR3aa: CSAGDRTGMGLARAYEQYF
CDR3nt: TGCAGTGCTGGAGATCGGACAGGGATGGGACTAGCGAGGGCCTACGAGCAGTACTTC
d_gene: TRBD2
abundance: NA
v_gene: TRBV20-1
j_gene: TRBJ2-7

CDR3aa: CASSLSQGIFDTIYF
CDR3nt: TGCGCCAGCAGCTTGTCTCAGGGAATCTTTGACACCATATATTTT
d_gene: NA
abundance: NA
v_gene: TRBV5-1
j_gene: TRBJ1-3

CDR3aa: CASRFSTANYGYTF
CDR3nt: TGTGCCAGCAGGTTCTCGACAGCTAACTATGGCTACACCTTC
d_gene: NA
abundance: NA
v_gene: TRBV6-5
j_gene: TRBJ1-2

CDR3aa: CASALQGTSGFYEQYF
CDR3nt: TGTGCCAGCGCCCTGCAAGGGACTAGCGGGTTCTATGAGCAGTACTTC
d_gene: TRBD2
abundance: NA
v_gene: TRBV28
j_gene: TRBJ2-5

CDR3aa: CASSLGGSGANEQFF
CDR3nt: TGTGCCAGCAGCCTCGGCGGTAGCGGCGCCAATGAGCAGTTCTTC
d_gene: NA
abundance: many
v_gene: TRBV7-2
j_gene: TRBJ2-1

CDR3aa: CASSFTQGHNYGYTF
CDR3nt: TGTGCCAGCAGCTTTACACAGGGACATAACTATGGCTACACCTTC
d_gene: NA
abundance: many
v_gene: TRBV7-2
j_gene: TRBJ1-2

CDR3aa: CASSLRWDRYSPLHF
CDR3nt: TGTGCCAGCAGTTTAAGGTGGGACAGATATTCACCCCTCCACTTT
d_gene: TRBD1
abundance: many
v_gene: TRBV12-3/TRBV12-4
j_gene: TRBJ1-6

CDR3aa: CSARSAGRGSYNSPLHF
CDR3nt: TGCAGTGCTAGGTCGGCAGGGCGAGGCTCCTATAATTCACCCCTCCACTTT
d_gene: NA
abundance: NA
v_gene: TRBV20-1
j_gene: TRBJ1-6

CDR3aa: CASSYRVNYGYTF
CDR3nt: TGTGCCAGCAGTTACAGGGTTAACTATGGCTACACCTTC
d_gene: NA
abundance: many
v_gene: TRBV6-5
j_gene: TRBJ1-2

CDR3aa: CASSQFSGGDTDTQYF
CDR3nt: TGCGCCAGCAGCCAATTTAGCGGGGGAGACACAGATACGCAGTATTTT
d_gene: TRBD2
abundance: NA
v_gene: TRBV4-3
j_gene: TRBJ2-3

CDR3aa: CASMKRGAYNEQFF
CDR3nt: TGTGCCAGCATGAAGCGGGGGGCCTACAATGAGCAGTTCTTC
d_gene: TRBD2
abundance: many
v_gene: TRBV6-5
j_gene: TRBJ2-1

CDR3aa: CASRKPGDTQYF
CDR3nt: TGTGCCAGCAGGAAACCCGGGGATACGCAGTATTTT
d_gene: NA
abundance: NA
v_gene: TRBV6-1
j_gene: TRBJ2-3

CDR3aa: CASSRGQGTQGYGYTF
CDR3nt: TGTGCCAGCTCAAGGGGACAGGGCACTCAGGGCTATGGCTACACCTTC
d_gene: TRBD1
abundance: NA
v_gene: TRBV18
j_gene: TRBJ1-2

CDR3aa: CAGRGSSTDTQYF
CDR3nt: TGTGCCGGGAGGGGCTCTAGCACAGATACGCAGTATTTT
d_gene: TRBD2
abundance: few
v_gene: TRBV30
j_gene: TRBJ2-3

CDR3aa: CASSLVGSAMAITF
CDR3nt: TGTGCCAGCAGCTTAGTGGGCAGCGCTATGGCTATCACCTTC
d_gene: NA
abundance: NA
v_gene: TRBV7-9
j_gene: TRBJ1-2

CDR3aa: CASSPVAGYTDTQYF
CDR3nt: TGTGCCAGCTCACCAGTAGCTGGGTACACAGATACGCAGTATTTT
d_gene: NA
abundance: many
v_gene: TRBV18
j_gene: TRBJ2-3

CDR3aa: CASSLRQGGLFF
CDR3nt: TGTGCCAGCAGCTTACGACAGGGGGGTCTGTTTTTT
d_gene: TRBD1
abundance: many
v_gene: TRBV7-2
j_gene: TRBJ1-4

CDR3aa: CASSFTTGRSGANVLTF
CDR3nt: TGTGCCAGCAGTTTCACAACCGGACGCTCTGGGGCCAACGTCCTGACTTTC
d_gene: NA
abundance: NA
v_gene: TRBV28
j_gene: TRBJ2-6

CDR3aa: CASRGGHGQGVNEQFF
CDR3nt: TGTGCCAGCAGAGGGGGCCACGGACAGGGGGTCAATGAGCAGTTCTTC
d_gene: TRBD1
abundance: many
v_gene: TRBV25-1
j_gene: TRBJ2-1

CDR3aa: CASRPTDRAGGNQPQHF
CDR3nt: TGTGCCAGCAGACCAACCGACAGGGCCGGCGGCAATCAGCCCCAGCATTTT
d_gene: TRBD1
abundance: few
v_gene: TRBV7-2
j_gene: TRBJ1-5

CDR3aa: CASSVTGLAKSSYNEQFF
CDR3nt: TGTGCCAGCAGCGTTACGGGACTAGCGAAGTCATCCTACAATGAGCAGTTCTTC
d_gene: TRBD2
abundance: few
v_gene: TRBV9
j_gene: TRBJ2-1

CDR3aa: CVSSYRTRASTDTQYF
CDR3nt: TGTGTCAGCAGCTACAGGACAAGGGCTAGCACAGATACGCAGTATTTT
d_gene: NA
abundance: NA
v_gene: TRBV5-6
j_gene: TRBJ2-3

CDR3aa: CASSSRASPSSGEQFF
CDR3nt: TGTGCCAGCAGCTCCCGGGCCTCCCCATCTTCTGGTGAGCAGTTCTTC
d_gene: NA
abundance: many
v_gene: TRBV7-9
j_gene: TRBJ2-1

CDR3aa: CSAGGIGEQYF
CDR3nt: TGCAGTGCTGGGGGTATAGGCGAGCAGTACTTC
d_gene: NA
abundance: many
v_gene: TRBV20-1
j_gene: TRBJ2-7

CDR3aa: CASSYLAVSGSPYTQYF
CDR3nt: TGTGCCAGCAGTTACCTGGCGGTGTCCGGATCTCCCTATACGCAGTATTTT
d_gene: NA
abundance: many
v_gene: TRBV6-5
j_gene: TRBJ2-3

CDR3aa: CASSYGLPYEQYF
CDR3nt: TGTGCCAGCAGCTACGGCCTCCCCTACGAGCAGTACTTC
d_gene: NA
abundance: many
v_gene: TRBV6-5
j_gene: TRBJ2-7